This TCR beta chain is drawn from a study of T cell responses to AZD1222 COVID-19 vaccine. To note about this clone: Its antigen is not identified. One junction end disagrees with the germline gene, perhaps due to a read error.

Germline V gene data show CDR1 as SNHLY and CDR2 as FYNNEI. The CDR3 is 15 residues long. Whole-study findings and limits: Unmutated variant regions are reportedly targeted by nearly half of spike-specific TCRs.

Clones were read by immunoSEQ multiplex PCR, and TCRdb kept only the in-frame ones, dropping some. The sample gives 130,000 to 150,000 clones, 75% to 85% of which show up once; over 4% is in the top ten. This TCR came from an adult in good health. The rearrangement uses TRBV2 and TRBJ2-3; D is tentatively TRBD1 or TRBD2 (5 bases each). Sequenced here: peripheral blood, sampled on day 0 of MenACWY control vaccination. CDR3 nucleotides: TGTGCCAGCAGCGAAGCCGGGACCGGCACAGATACGCAGTATTTT. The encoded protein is CASSEAGTGTDTQYF. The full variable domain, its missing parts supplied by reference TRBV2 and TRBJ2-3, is EPEVTQTPSHQVTQMGQEVILRCVPISNHLYFYWYRQILGQKVEFLVSFYNNEISEKSEIFDDQFSVERPDGSNFTLKIRSTKLEDSAMYFCASSEAGTGTDTQYFGPGTRLTVL.